Following are 5 T cell receptor beta chains from one sample sequenced in a study of response to subunit inactivated influenza vaccine. Each CDR3 protein is one row after TCRdb ran MiXCR on the RT-PCR reads. The sample holds around 520,000 distinct CDR3 sequences; over 9.5% are singletons and the top ten take more than 8.5%. The starting material was PBMCs from blood, obtained on the day of vaccination. The source is a man aged 50-60 years who received an inactivated influenza vaccine.

This clonotype showed up just a few times. The V call is TRBV7-9, the J call TRBJ2-3; unclear D gene. Germline CDR1 SEHNR, CDR2 FQNEAQ (reference sequence). V was trimmed by 6 bases and J by 0 bases, leaving 16 bases between them. The CDR3 has 16 residues. In nucleotides, the CDR3 is TGTGCCAGCAGTTCACCATCGCGCCCTAGCACAGATACGCAGTATTTT. Its protein product is CASSSPSRPSTDTQYF.

This clonotype was detected ten times or more. J is TRBJ2-7 and V is TRBV20-1, with D perhaps TRBD1 (5 bases). The CDR3 has 11 amino acids. Germline V lookup: CDR1 DFQATT, CDR2 SNEGSKA (reference sequence). With 4 bases removed from V and 9 bases from J, the gap between germline ends came to 13 bases. CDR3 coding DNA: TGCAGTGCTATAGACAGCAGAAGGCAGTACTTC. As protein: CSAIDSRRQYF.

This clonotype was found a few times. J is TRBJ2-7 and V is TRBV14, with 9 bases that match TRBD2. The CDR3 spans 14 residues. Germline CDR1 SGHDN, CDR2 FVKESK. V lost 4 bases to trimming and J lost 3 bases; unmatched junction nucleotides: 4. As DNA, the CDR3 is TGTGCCAGCAGCCGGACTAGCGTTAGCTACGAGCAGTACTTC. This codes for CASSRTSVSYEQYF.

This clonotype was observed a few times. V is TRBV5-6 and J is TRBJ2-2; the D is unclear. The germline CDR1 and CDR2 sequences are SGHDT and YYEEEE. The CDR3 consists of 13 residues. The ends were cut back, 0 bases at V and 7 bases at J, with 7 bases in the middle. The DNA for the CDR3 is TGTGCCAGCAGCTTGGGCGGATTCGGGGAGCTGTTTTTT. Its translation: CASSLGGFGELFF.

This clonotype was picked up many times. The chain couples TRBV5-5 to TRBJ1-1; 8 positions match TRBD1. V was clipped by 2 bases and J by 7 bases; unmatched bases: 7. The CDR3 is 14 amino acids. CDR1 is SGHKS, CDR2 YYEKEE, per germline (reference sequence). The CDR3 nucleotides are TGTGCCAGCAGCTTCGGGTCCGGGACAGGTGAAGCTTTCTTT. Translation: CASSFGSGTGEAFF.